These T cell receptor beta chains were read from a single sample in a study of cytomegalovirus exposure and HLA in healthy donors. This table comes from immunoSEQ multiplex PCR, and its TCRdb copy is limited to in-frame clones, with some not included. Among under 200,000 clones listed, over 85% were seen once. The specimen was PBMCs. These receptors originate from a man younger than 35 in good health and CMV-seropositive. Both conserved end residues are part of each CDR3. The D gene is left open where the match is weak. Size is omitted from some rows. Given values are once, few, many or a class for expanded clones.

DNA: TGTGCCACCAGCAGAGATGCGGCAGGGGCTGGAAACACCATATATTTT
CDR3: CATSRDAAGAGNTIYF
size: NA
J: TRBJ1-3
D: NA
V: TRBV15

DNA: TGTGCCAGCAGCTACGGGCAAGGACAATCGCAAGAGACCCAGTACTTC
CDR3: CASSYGQGQSQETQYF
size: NA
J: TRBJ2-5
D: NA
V: TRBV5-4

DNA: TGTGCCAGTAGTATGCCGCGAACAGGGGGTATGGACTACGAGCAGTACTTC
CDR3: CASSMPRTGGMDYEQYF
size: NA
J: TRBJ2-7
D: TRBD1
V: TRBV19

DNA: TGTGCCAGCAGTAACCTCACTAACCGGGACAGGGGGCTTATCAGACGGTTCTTC
CDR3: CASSNLTNRDRGLIRRFF
size: NA
J: TRBJ2-1
D: TRBD1
V: TRBV27

DNA: TGTGCCAGCAGCTCTAATGATCGAACTAGCGGGATTGAAAATGAGCAGTTCTTC
CDR3: CASSSNDRTSGIENEQFF
size: few
J: TRBJ2-1
D: TRBD2
V: TRBV7-9

DNA: TGTGCCAGCAGCTTGGTGCGGGAGGGGTATCACAATGAGCAGTTCTTC
CDR3: CASSLVREGYHNEQFF
size: NA
J: TRBJ2-1
D: TRBD2
V: TRBV7-9

DNA: TGTGCCAGCCGCGGCGGGACAGGGGCCAACGAGCAGTACTTC
CDR3: CASRGGTGANEQYF
size: NA
J: TRBJ2-7
D: TRBD1
V: TRBV27

DNA: TGTGCCAGCTCAGGCGGGGCCCACCATGATGGAGATACGCAGTATTTT
CDR3: CASSGGAHHDGDTQYF
size: NA
J: TRBJ2-3
D: NA
V: TRBV18

DNA: TGTGCCAGCAGTCCCCCGCCGGGGGGGCAGGATACGCAGTATTTT
CDR3: CASSPPPGGQDTQYF
size: NA
J: TRBJ2-3
D: TRBD2
V: TRBV6-5

DNA: TGCGCCAGCAGCCCGGCGGAAGGGGCCGAGTACACTGAAGCTTTCTTT
CDR3: CASSPAEGAEYTEAFF
size: NA
J: TRBJ1-1
D: NA
V: TRBV5-1

DNA: TGCGCCAGCAGCCTAAGGGACAGGGACTACGAGCAGTACTTC
CDR3: CASSLRDRDYEQYF
size: NA
J: TRBJ2-7
D: TRBD1
V: TRBV4-1

DNA: TGCGCCAGCAGCGGAGGGACAGCTTTTATGAACACTGAAGCTTTCTTT
CDR3: CASSGGTAFMNTEAFF
size: once
J: TRBJ1-1
D: TRBD1
V: TRBV5-1

DNA: TGCGCCAGCAGCCCGCGACAGGGAACAGGGGCCAACGTCCTGACTTTC
CDR3: CASSPRQGTGANVLTF
size: NA
J: TRBJ2-6
D: TRBD1
V: TRBV4-1

DNA: TGTGCCAGTAGTACCGCTGGACACGGCTACGAGCAGTACTTC
CDR3: CASSTAGHGYEQYF
size: NA
J: TRBJ2-7
D: NA
V: TRBV19

DNA: TGTGCCAGCAGACAAGAGGGCACCGGGGAGCTGTTTTTT
CDR3: CASRQEGTGELFF
size: NA
J: TRBJ2-2
D: NA
V: TRBV27

DNA: TGTGCCAGCAGCGGGGCTAGCGGGTGGGATGAGCAGTTCTTC
CDR3: CASSGASGWDEQFF
size: medium-sized
J: TRBJ2-1
D: TRBD2
V: TRBV9

DNA: TGTGCCAGCAGTTACCCGCGGCGGGACTCCTACGAGCAGTACTTC
CDR3: CASSYPRRDSYEQYF
size: few
J: TRBJ2-7
D: NA
V: TRBV6-5

DNA: TGCGCCAGCAGCCAAGGGCCAGGGTACCAAGAGACCCAGTACTTC
CDR3: CASSQGPGYQETQYF
size: NA
J: TRBJ2-5
D: NA
V: TRBV4-1

DNA: TGTGCCAGCAGCGCCAGAGGGACAGTCTCCTACGAGCAGTACTTC
CDR3: CASSARGTVSYEQYF
size: NA
J: TRBJ2-7
D: TRBD1
V: TRBV5-4

DNA: TGTGCCAGCAGCGCTAGCGGGAGGGCCGGAGTAACAGATACGCAGTATTTT
CDR3: CASSASGRAGVTDTQYF
size: NA
J: TRBJ2-3
D: TRBD2
V: TRBV9

DNA: TGCGCCAGCAGCTCTGGCATGGCCAGAAGCACAGATACGCAGTATTTT
CDR3: CASSSGMARSTDTQYF
size: NA
J: TRBJ2-3
D: NA
V: TRBV5-1

DNA: TGTGCCAGCAGTACAGGGGGTAATGAGCAGTTCTTC
CDR3: CASSTGGNEQFF
size: NA
J: TRBJ2-1
D: TRBD1
V: TRBV28

DNA: TGTGCCAGCAGCCCGAGGTACGGGGAAAATCCGATGAACACTGAAGCTTTCTTT
CDR3: CASSPRYGENPMNTEAFF
size: NA
J: TRBJ1-1
D: NA
V: TRBV7-3

DNA: TGTGCCAGCAGCTTAAAGGTCGGGCAGGGGGCAATAGATACGCAGTATTTT
CDR3: CASSLKVGQGAIDTQYF
size: NA
J: TRBJ2-3
D: TRBD1
V: TRBV7-3

DNA: TGTGCCAGCAAATCGACTACAGATACGCAGTATTTT
CDR3: CASKSTTDTQYF
size: NA
J: TRBJ2-3
D: NA
V: TRBV6-1

DNA: TGCGCCAGCAGCTTGGACGCGGGAGCCGACTACGAGCAGTACTTC
CDR3: CASSLDAGADYEQYF
size: once
J: TRBJ2-7
D: TRBD2
V: TRBV5-1

DNA: TGTGCCAGCAGGCAGGAGACGGGGGGCTACGAGCAGTACTTC
CDR3: CASRQETGGYEQYF
size: NA
J: TRBJ2-7
D: TRBD2
V: TRBV2

DNA: TGTGCCAGCAGGAACTTGAATGAGCAGTTCTTC
CDR3: CASRNLNEQFF
size: few
J: TRBJ2-1
D: NA
V: TRBV2

DNA: TGTGCCAGTAGTCGAGGGAGGACCCCGGGTGGTGAGCAGTTCTTC
CDR3: CASSRGRTPGGEQFF
size: NA
J: TRBJ2-1
D: NA
V: TRBV19

DNA: TGTGCCAGCAGCGTGGGGGGGCGGGTGTACAATGAGCAGTTCTTC
CDR3: CASSVGGRVYNEQFF
size: NA
J: TRBJ2-1
D: NA
V: TRBV13

DNA: TGTGCCAGCAGCCCCGGGACTAGCGGGACAGATACGCAGTATTTT
CDR3: CASSPGTSGTDTQYF
size: NA
J: TRBJ2-3
D: TRBD2
V: TRBV6-4

DNA: TGTGCCAGCAGTTCCAGGGGCAGGGACGGAAACACCATATATTTT
CDR3: CASSSRGRDGNTIYF
size: once
J: TRBJ1-3
D: NA
V: TRBV28

DNA: TGCGCCAGCAGCTTTAATACAGAGTTCTATGGCTACACCTTC
CDR3: CASSFNTEFYGYTF
size: NA
J: TRBJ1-2
D: NA
V: TRBV5-1

DNA: TGTGCCAGCATTAGACTAGTGGGTACCGGGGAGCTGTTTTTT
CDR3: CASIRLVGTGELFF
size: NA
J: TRBJ2-2
D: NA
V: TRBV7-8

DNA: TGTGCCAGCTCACCACCCGGATGGCGGGAGATGTCCTACGAGCAGTACTTC
CDR3: CASSPPGWREMSYEQYF
size: NA
J: TRBJ2-7
D: TRBD2
V: TRBV18

DNA: TGTGCCAGCCGAAAGCGGACCCCTTCCACAGATACGCAGTATTTT
CDR3: CASRKRTPSTDTQYF
size: few
J: TRBJ2-3
D: NA
V: TRBV2

DNA: TGTGCCAGCAGGGGATCTAGCGGGAACTCCTACGAGCAGTACTTC
CDR3: CASRGSSGNSYEQYF
size: NA
J: TRBJ2-7
D: TRBD2
V: TRBV28

DNA: TGTGCCAGCAGTTTAAGGAGCACCAATGAGCAGTTCTTC
CDR3: CASSLRSTNEQFF
size: NA
J: TRBJ2-1
D: NA
V: TRBV28

DNA: TGTGCCAGTAGTCGCGTCGCTAGCGGGCATACCGGGGAGCTGTTTTTT
CDR3: CASSRVASGHTGELFF
size: NA
J: TRBJ2-2
D: TRBD2
V: TRBV19

DNA: TGTGCCAGCAGCCCAGGGGGGACAGGGGCGGACTATGGCTACACCTTC
CDR3: CASSPGGTGADYGYTF
size: NA
J: TRBJ1-2
D: TRBD1
V: TRBV7-9

DNA: TGTGCCATCAGTGTTACGGGGACCGGGGAGCTGTTTTTT
CDR3: CAISVTGTGELFF
size: once
J: TRBJ2-2
D: NA
V: TRBV10-3

DNA: TGTGCCAGCAGCCAAGTAGCAGGGGCTAACTATGGCTACACCTTC
CDR3: CASSQVAGANYGYTF
size: NA
J: TRBJ1-2
D: NA
V: TRBV14

DNA: TGCGCCAGCAGCTCCATTAGCGGGGGGAACTACGAGCAGTACTTC
CDR3: CASSSISGGNYEQYF
size: NA
J: TRBJ2-7
D: TRBD2
V: TRBV5-1